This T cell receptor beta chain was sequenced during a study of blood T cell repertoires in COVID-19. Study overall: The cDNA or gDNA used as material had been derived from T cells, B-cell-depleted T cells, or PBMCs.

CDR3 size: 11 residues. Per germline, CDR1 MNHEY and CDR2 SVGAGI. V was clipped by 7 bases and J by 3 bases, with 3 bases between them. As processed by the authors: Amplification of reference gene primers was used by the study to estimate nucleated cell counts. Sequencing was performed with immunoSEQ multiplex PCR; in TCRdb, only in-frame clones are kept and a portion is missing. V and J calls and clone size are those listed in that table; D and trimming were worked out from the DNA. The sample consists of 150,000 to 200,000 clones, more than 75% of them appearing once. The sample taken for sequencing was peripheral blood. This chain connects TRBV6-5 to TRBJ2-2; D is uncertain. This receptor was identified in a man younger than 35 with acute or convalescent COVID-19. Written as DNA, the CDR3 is TGTGCCAGCACCTACACCGGGGAGCTGTTTTTT. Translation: CASTYTGELFF.